This T cell receptor (beta chain) was recorded in a study of response to subunit inactivated influenza vaccine. Study observations and caveats: Each seasonal influenza vaccination, the authors suggested, recruits few new T cells.

TCRdb ran MiXCR on the RT-PCR reads and lists one entry per CDR3 protein. Of some 640,000 distinct CDR3 sequences detected, approximately 15% appear once; the ten largest clones hold around 7%. The CDR3 length is 16 residues. Germline CDR1 is SEHNR and CDR2 is FQNEAQ (reference sequence). The V gene end was trimmed by 4 bases and the J gene end by 0 bases; junction bases not matched to a gene: 7. Comments on this clonotype: What it recognizes is unknown.

The clonotype comes from a man aged 45-60 years who received an inactivated influenza vaccine. The chain links TRBV7-9 to TRBJ2-3, with TRBD1 matching 7 bases. This material consisted of PBMCs from blood, taken 14 days before vaccination. The CDR3 nucleotides are TGTGCCAGCAGCTCCGACCCCAGGGGGAGCACAGATACGCAGTATTTT. It is translated as CASSSDPRGSTDTQYF.